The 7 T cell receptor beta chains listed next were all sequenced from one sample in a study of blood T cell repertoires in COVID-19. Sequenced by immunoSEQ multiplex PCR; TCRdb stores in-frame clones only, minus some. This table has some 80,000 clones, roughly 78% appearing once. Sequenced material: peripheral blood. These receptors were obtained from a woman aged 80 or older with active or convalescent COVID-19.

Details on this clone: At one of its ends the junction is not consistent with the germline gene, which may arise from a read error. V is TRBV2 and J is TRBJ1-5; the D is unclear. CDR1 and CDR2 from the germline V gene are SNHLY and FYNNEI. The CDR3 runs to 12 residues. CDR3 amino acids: CASSEGAQPQHF. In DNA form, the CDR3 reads TGTGCCAGCAGCGAAGGAGCTCAGCCCCAGCATTTT.

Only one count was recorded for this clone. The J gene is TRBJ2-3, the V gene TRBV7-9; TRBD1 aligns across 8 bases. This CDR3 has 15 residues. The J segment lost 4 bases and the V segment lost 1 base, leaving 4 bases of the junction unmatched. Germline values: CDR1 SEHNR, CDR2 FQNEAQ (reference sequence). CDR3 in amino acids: CASSLVLTGADTQYF. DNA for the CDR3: TGTGCCAGCAGCTTAGTATTGACAGGGGCAGATACGCAGTATTTT.

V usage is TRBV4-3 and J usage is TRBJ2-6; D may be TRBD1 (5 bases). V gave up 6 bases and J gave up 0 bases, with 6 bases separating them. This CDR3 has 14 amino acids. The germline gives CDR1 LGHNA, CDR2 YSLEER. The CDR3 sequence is CASRQVSGANVLTF. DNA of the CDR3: TGCGCCAGCAGACAGGTCTCTGGGGCCAACGTCCTGACTTTC.

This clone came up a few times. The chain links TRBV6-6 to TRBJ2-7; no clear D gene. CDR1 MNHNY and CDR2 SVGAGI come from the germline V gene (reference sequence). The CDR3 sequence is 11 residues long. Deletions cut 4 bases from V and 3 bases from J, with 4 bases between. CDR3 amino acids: CASSSYYEQYF. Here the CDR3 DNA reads TGTGCCAGCAGTTCTTACTACGAGCAGTACTTC.

The CDR3 nucleotides read TGCGCCAGCAGTTTGACTAGCGGTGCGAACACCGGGGAGCTGTTTTTT. Translated: CASSLTSGANTGELFF. V usage is TRBV5-1 and J usage is TRBJ2-2, with 9 bases identical to TRBD2. The CDR3 is made up of 16 amino acids. Germline V CDR1 and CDR2: SGHRS, YFSETQ. Trimming removed 5 bases from V and 0 bases from J; junction bases left unmatched: 5.

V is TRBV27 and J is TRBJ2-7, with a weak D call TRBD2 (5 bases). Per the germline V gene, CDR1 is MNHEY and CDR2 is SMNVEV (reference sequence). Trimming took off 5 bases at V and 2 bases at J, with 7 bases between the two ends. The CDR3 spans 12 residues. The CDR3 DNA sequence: TGTGCCAGCAGTCCGGGGACCTACGAGCAGTACTTC. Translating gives CASSPGTYEQYF.

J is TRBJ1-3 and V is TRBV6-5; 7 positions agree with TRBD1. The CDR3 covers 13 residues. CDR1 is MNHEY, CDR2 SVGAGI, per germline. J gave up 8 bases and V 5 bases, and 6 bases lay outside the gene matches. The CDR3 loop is CASSTTGLDTIYF. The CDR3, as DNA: TGTGCCAGCAGTACGACAGGGCTCGACACCATATATTTT.